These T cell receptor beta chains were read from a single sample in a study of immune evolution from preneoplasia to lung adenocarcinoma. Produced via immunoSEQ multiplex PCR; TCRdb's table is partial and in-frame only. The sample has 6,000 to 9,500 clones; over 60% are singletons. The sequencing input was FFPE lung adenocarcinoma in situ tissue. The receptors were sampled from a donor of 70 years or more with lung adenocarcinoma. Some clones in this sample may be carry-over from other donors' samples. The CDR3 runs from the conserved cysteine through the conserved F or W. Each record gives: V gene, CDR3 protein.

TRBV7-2	CASSLYRGEKNEQFF
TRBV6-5	CASSPGKGYTF
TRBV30	CAWDRDDQPQHF
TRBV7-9	CASSYDRAMNEQYF
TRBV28	CATWTPPYEQYF
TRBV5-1	CASSSRGGVGYEQYF
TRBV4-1	CASSPPAPGGFNEQFF
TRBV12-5	CASGLGLADYNEQFF
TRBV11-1	CASSLRTGLLYEQYF
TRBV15	CATSRVLRDDEKLFF
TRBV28	CASSPRPGTYQETQYF
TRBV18	CASSRQDYEQYF
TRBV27	CASSFKVGMSSYNSPLHF
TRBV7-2	CASSLGFVDGYTF
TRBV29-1	CSVGRVRDTEAFF
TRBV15	CATSREGVAGRADEKLFF
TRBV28	CASSFTANTEAFF
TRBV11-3	CASSPRETQYF
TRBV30	CAGIRDRAYEQYF
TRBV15	CATSRVQGSYTF
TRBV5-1	CASSFREGLAFF
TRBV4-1	CASSPALPDQPQHF
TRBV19	CASSLGTAGDQPQHF
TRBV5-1	CASSLARQGSNTEAFF
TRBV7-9	CASSGRGKGEKLFF
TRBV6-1	CASNSFGGSSYEQYF
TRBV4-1	CASSQGTQGVGTEAFF
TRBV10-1	CASSEWGRSMNEQFF
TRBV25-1	CASSEGGLAGETQYF
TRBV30	CACPRGGSGNTIYF
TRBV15	CATSRQTNYGYTF
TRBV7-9	CASSFSDRPHYGYTF
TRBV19	CASRPGQAYGYTF
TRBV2	CASRTTGNQPQHF
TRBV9	CASSADGTSPSDTQYF
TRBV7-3	CASSQAPWAATEAFF
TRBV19	CASSIFGANTEAFF
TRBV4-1	CASSLPGQLNTEAFF
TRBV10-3	CAISETREVLYTF
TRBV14	CASSQVGYFDTQYF
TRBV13	CASSVLAGGPTDTQYF
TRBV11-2	CASSLTGTGGQFF
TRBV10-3	CAIRKQVNSPLHF
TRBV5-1	CASSTTGQGALNHYGYTF
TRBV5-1	CASSPGKNTEAFF
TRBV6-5	CASSYRGTAARGGYTF
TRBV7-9	CASGPRGNYGYTF
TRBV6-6	CASSRQANTEAFF
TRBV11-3	CASSPDRPNTEAFF
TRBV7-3	CASSLWAGPYEQYF
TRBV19	CASMGSRRQNEQFF
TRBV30	CALSAGVPDTQYF
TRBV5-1	CASSLGTLDTQYF
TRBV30	CAWSVQRATEAFF